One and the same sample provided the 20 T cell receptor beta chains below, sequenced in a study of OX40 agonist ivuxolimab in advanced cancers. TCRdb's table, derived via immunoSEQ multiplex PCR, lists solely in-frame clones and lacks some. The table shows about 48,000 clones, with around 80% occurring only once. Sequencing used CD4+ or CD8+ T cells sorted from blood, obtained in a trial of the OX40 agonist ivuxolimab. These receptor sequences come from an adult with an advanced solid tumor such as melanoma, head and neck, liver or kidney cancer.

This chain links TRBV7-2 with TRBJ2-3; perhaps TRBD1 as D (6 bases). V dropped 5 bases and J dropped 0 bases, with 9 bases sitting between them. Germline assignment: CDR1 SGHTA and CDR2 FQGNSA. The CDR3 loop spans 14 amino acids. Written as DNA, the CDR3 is TGTGCCAGCAGCCCTGGACAGAGCACAGATACGCAGTATTTT. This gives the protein CASSPGQSTDTQYF.

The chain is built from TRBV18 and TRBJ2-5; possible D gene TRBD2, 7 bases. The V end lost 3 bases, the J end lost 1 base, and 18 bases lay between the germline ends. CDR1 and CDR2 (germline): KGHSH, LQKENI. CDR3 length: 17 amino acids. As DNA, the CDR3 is TGTGCCAGCTCACCGAGCATTCGCGGGGGCCCCCAAGAGACCCAGTACTTC. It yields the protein CASSPSIRGGPQETQYF. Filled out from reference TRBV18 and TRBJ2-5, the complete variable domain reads NAGVMQNPRHLVRRRGQEARLRCSPMKGHSHVYWYRQLPEEGLKFMVYLQKENIIDESGMPKERFSAEFPKEGPSILRIQQVVRGDSAAYFCASSPSIRGGPQETQYFGPGTRLLVL.

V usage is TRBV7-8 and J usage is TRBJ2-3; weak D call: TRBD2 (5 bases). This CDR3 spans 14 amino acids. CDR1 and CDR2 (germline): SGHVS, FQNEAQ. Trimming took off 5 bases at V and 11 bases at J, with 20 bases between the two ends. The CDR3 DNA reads TGTGCCAGCAGCCATCAGCGACTACCCCTAAGGCAGTATTTT. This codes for CASSHQRLPLRQYF.

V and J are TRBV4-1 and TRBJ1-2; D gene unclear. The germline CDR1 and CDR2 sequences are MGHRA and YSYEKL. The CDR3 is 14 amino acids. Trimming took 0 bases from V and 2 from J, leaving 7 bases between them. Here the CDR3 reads CASSQDGINYGYTF. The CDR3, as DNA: TGCGCCAGCAGCCAAGATGGCATAAACTATGGCTACACCTTC.

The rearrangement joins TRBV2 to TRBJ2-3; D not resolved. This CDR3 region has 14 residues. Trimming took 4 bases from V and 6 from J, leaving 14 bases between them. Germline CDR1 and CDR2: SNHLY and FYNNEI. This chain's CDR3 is CASSVGRLGDTQYF. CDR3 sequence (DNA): TGTGCCAGCAGTGTCGGAAGGTTGGGGGATACGCAGTATTTT.

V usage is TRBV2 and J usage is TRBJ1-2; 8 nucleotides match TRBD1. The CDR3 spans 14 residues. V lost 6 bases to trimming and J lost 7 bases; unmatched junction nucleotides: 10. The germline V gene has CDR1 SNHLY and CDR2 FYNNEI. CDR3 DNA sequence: TGTGCCAGCAGACCCAGGACAGGGAGTAGTGGCTACACCTTC. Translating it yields CASRPRTGSSGYTF.

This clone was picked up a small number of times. CDR3 region: CASSLTGGSDTQYF. The CDR3 DNA sequence: TGTGCCAGCAGCTTGACAGGGGGCTCAGATACGCAGTATTTT. The chain employs TRBV7-2 and TRBJ2-3; 10 bases match TRBD1. V lost 3 bases and J lost 4; bases outside the gene matches: 1. Germline CDR1 SGHTA, CDR2 FQGNSA. This CDR3 spans 14 amino acids. Supplemented by reference TRBV7-2 and TRBJ2-3, the full variable domain reads GAGVSQSPSNKVTEKGKDVELRCDPISGHTALYWYRQSLGQGLEFLIYFQGNSAPDKSGLPSDRFSAERTGGSVSTLTIQRTQQEDSAVYLCASSLTGGSDTQYFGPGTRLTVL.

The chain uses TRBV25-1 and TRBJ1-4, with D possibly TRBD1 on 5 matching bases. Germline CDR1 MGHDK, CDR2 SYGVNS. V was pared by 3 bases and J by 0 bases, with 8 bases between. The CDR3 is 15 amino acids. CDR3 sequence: CASSDTGATNEKLFF. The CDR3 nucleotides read TGTGCCAGCAGTGACACAGGAGCAACTAATGAAAAACTGTTTTTT.

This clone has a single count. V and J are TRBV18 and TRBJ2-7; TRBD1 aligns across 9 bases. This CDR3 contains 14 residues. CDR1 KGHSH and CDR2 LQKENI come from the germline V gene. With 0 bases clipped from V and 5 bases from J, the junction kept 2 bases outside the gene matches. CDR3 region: CASSPPTGGDEQYF. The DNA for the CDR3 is TGTGCCAGCTCACCACCGACAGGGGGGGACGAGCAGTACTTC.

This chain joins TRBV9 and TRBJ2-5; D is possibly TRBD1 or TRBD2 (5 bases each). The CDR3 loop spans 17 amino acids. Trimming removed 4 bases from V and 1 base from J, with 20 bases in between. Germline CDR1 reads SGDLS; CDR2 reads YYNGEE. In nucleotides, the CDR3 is TGTGCCAGCAGCTTCAGAGCCCCCGAGGGGCCCCAAGAGACCCAGTACTTC. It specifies CASSFRAPEGPQETQYF.

Here the CDR3 DNA reads TGTGCCAGCAGCCCACAGCCAACTAATGAAAAACTGTTTTTT. Translated: CASSPQPTNEKLFF. The V call is TRBV7-2, the J call TRBJ1-4; no definite D call. CDR3 length: 14 residues. V lost 5 bases and J lost 0, with 7 bases in between. Looked up from germline, CDR1 is SGHTA and CDR2 is FQGNSA.

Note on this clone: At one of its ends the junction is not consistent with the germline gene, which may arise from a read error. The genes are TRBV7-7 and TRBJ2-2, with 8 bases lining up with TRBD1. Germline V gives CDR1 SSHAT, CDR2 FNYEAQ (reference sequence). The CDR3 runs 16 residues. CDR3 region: CASSLRDRRGTGELFF. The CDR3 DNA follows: TGTGCTAGCAGCCTCCGGGACAGGAGGGGAACCGGGGAGCTGTTTTTT.

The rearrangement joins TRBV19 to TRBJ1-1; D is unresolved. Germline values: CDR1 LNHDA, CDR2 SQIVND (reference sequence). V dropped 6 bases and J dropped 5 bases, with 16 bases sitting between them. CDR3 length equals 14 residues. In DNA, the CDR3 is TGTGCCAGTAGATACCTTGGGGTAGGTACTGAAGCTTTCTTT. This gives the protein CASRYLGVGTEAFF.

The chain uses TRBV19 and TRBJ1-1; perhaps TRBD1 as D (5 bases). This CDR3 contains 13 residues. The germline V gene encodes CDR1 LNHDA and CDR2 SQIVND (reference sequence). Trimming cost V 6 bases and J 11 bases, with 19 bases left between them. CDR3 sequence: CASSVGREGKAFF. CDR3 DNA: TGTGCCAGTAGCGTAGGTCGGGAGGGGAAGGCTTTCTTT.

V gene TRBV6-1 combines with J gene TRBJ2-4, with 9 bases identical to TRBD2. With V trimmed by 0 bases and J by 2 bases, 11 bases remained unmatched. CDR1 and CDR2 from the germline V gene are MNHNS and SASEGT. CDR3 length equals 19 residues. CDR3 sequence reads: CASSEALSGSGGPKNIQYF. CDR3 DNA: TGTGCCAGCAGTGAAGCGCTTAGTGGAAGCGGGGGGCCCAAAAACATTCAGTACTTC.

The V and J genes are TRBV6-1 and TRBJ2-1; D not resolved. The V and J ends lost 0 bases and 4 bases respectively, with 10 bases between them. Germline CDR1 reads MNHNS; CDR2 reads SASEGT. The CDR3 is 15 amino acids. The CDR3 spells CASSEALLGYNEQFF. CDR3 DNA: TGTGCCAGCAGTGAAGCGCTTTTAGGTTACAATGAGCAGTTCTTC.

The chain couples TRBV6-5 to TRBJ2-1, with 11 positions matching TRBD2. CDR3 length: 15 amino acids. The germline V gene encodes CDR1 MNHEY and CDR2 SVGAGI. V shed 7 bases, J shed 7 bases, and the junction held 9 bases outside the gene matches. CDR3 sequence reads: CASTYGGLAVNEQFF. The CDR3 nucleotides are TGTGCCAGCACCTACGGGGGACTAGCGGTAAATGAGCAGTTCTTC.

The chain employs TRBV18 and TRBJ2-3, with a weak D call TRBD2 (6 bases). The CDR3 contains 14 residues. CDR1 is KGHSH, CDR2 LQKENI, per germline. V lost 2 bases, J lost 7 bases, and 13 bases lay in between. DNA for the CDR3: TGTGCCAGCTCACCAGCCACTAGCACGAATACGCAGTATTTT. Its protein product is CASSPATSTNTQYF.

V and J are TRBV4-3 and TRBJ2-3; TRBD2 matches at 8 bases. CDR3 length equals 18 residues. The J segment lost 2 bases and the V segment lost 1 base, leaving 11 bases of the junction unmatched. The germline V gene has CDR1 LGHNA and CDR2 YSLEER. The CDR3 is CASSQGVLSGGDTDTQYF. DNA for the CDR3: TGCGCCAGCAGCCAAGGGGTTTTGAGCGGGGGAGACACAGATACGCAGTATTTT.

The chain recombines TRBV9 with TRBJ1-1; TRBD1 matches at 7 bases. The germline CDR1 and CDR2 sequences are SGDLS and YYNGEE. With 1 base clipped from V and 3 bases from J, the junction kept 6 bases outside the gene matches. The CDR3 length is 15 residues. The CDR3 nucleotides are TGTGCCAGCAGCGTATTACCAGGGGGGGACACTGAAGCTTTCTTT. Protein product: CASSVLPGGDTEAFF. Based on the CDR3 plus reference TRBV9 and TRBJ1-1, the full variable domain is DSGVTQTPKHLITATGQRVTLRCSPRSGDLSVYWYQQSLDQGLQFLIQYYNGEERAKGNILERFSAQQFPDLHSELNLSSLELGDSALYFCASSVLPGGDTEAFFGQGTRLTVV.